A selection of T cell receptor beta chains follows, all from one sample in a study of shared clonotypes between healthy human individuals. The assay was immunoSEQ multiplex PCR, and TCRdb's table has in-frame clones only and misses some. The sample shows about 1 million clones, approximately 68% of them seen only once. The sample comprised memory CD4+ T cells sorted from blood. All receptors derive from a man aged 18 to 30 in good health. The CDR3 runs from the conserved cysteine through the conserved F or W. A D gene is named only where the DNA matches it firmly. The listing skips clone size in some rows; elsewhere it reads once, few, many or a size class.

size | J | V | D | CDR3 | DNA
- | TRBJ2-3 | TRBV30 | - | CAWRPLGRYSTDTQYF | TGTGCCTGGAGGCCCTTGGGCAGATATAGCACAGATACGCAGTATTTT
few | TRBJ2-7 | TRBV6-6 | TRBD1 | CASSYGTGMYEQYF | TGTGCCAGCAGTTACGGGACAGGGATGTACGAGCAGTACTTC
- | TRBJ2-3 | TRBV29-1 | - | CSVGHITDTQYF | TGCAGCGTTGGCCACATCACAGATACGCAGTATTTT
- | TRBJ2-1 | TRBV30 | - | CAWSVLASKNEQFF | TGTGCCTGGAGTGTTTTGGCCTCCAAAAATGAGCAGTTCTTC
- | TRBJ2-2 | TRBV7-2 | TRBD2 | CASSLVASGATGELFF | TGTGCCAGCAGCTTAGTGGCTAGCGGGGCTACCGGGGAGCTGTTTTTT
few | TRBJ1-2 | TRBV18 | - | CASSPDQSYGYTF | TGTGCCAGCTCACCCGACCAATCCTATGGCTACACCTTC
- | TRBJ2-6 | TRBV6-1 | TRBD1 | CASSEGVTGLGANVLTF | TGTGCCAGCAGTGAAGGGGTGACAGGGTTAGGGGCCAACGTCCTGACTTTC
- | TRBJ1-1 | TRBV6-6 | - | CASSSPDRANTEAFF | TGTGCCAGCAGTTCCCCCGACAGAGCAAACACTGAAGCTTTCTTT
- | TRBJ1-3 | TRBV9 | TRBD1 | CASSAQGASGNTIYF | TGTGCCAGCAGCGCCCAGGGGGCCTCTGGAAACACCATATATTTT
- | TRBJ2-1 | TRBV6-5 | TRBD1 | CASSYSGTGNNNEQFF | TGTGCCAGCAGTTACTCGGGGACAGGGAATAACAATGAGCAGTTCTTC
- | TRBJ2-2 | TRBV18 | - | CASGRNTGELFF | TGTGCCAGCGGAAGAAACACCGGGGAGCTGTTTTTT
- | TRBJ1-4 | TRBV30 | - | CAWSVGVGTEPNEKLFF | TGTGCCTGGAGTGTTGGAGTGGGTACGGAGCCTAATGAAAAACTGTTTTTT
once | TRBJ2-7 | TRBV5-1 | - | CASSLAPGPYEQYF | TGCGCCAGCAGCTTGGCGCCGGGGCCCTACGAGCAGTACTTC
- | TRBJ1-4 | TRBV2 | - | CASSAEAATNEKLFF | TGTGCCAGCAGTGCGGAGGCTGCAACTAATGAAAAACTGTTTTTT
- | TRBJ2-7 | TRBV2 | - | CASTPTYEQYF | TGTGCCAGCACTCCCACCTACGAGCAGTACTTC
- | TRBJ2-7 | TRBV10-3 | - | CATRDYEQYF | TGTGCCACCCGAGACTACGAGCAGTACTTC
- | TRBJ2-7 | TRBV19 | - | CASSTGGTGNEQYF | TGTGCCAGTAGTACCGGGGGAACAGGTAACGAGCAGTACTTC
few | TRBJ2-3 | TRBV7-9 | - | CASSLGGSDTQYF | TGTGCCAGCAGCTTAGGAGGGTCGGATACGCAGTATTTT
- | TRBJ1-5 | TRBV29-1 | - | CSVIEQGGNQPQHF | TGCAGCGTAATAGAACAGGGCGGCAATCAGCCCCAGCATTTT
- | TRBJ2-7 | TRBV4-1 | - | CARKKTGTGSSYEQYF | TGCGCCAGAAAGAAAACCGGGACGGGAAGCTCCTACGAGCAGTACTTC
- | TRBJ1-1 | TRBV5-1 | - | CASSSLSPNTEAFF | TGCGCCAGCAGCTCGTTATCGCCCAACACTGAAGCTTTCTTT
- | TRBJ2-6 | TRBV5-1 | - | CASSLNVQVTGANVLTF | TGCGCCAGCAGCTTAAACGTACAGGTAACTGGGGCCAACGTCCTGACTTTC
- | TRBJ2-5 | TRBV4-3 | TRBD2 | CASSQESSGRAKETQYF | TGCGCCAGCAGCCAAGAATCTAGCGGGAGGGCCAAGGAGACCCAGTACTTC
- | TRBJ2-7 | TRBV10-3 | TRBD2 | CAISAQGQTSGVYEQYF | TGTGCCATCAGTGCTCAGGGGCAGACTAGCGGGGTCTACGAGCAGTACTTC
once | TRBJ2-1 | TRBV28 | - | CASSLSGYYNEQFF | TGTGCCAGCAGTTTATCGGGATACTACAATGAGCAGTTCTTC
- | TRBJ1-1 | TRBV11-2 | - | CASSLQDFEAFF | TGTGCCAGCAGTTTACAGGATTTTGAAGCTTTCTTT
- | TRBJ1-1 | TRBV19 | - | CASIRPGTLNTEAFF | TGTGCCAGTATCAGGCCCGGGACATTGAACACTGAAGCTTTCTTT
- | TRBJ2-4 | TRBV5-1 | TRBD2 | CASSLISGVRAKNIQYF | TGCGCCAGCAGCTTGATCAGCGGGGTACGGGCCAAAAACATTCAGTACTTC
- | TRBJ2-1 | TRBV7-3 | - | CASSLAWGPYNEQFF | TGTGCCAGCAGCTTAGCCTGGGGACCTTACAATGAGCAGTTCTTC
- | TRBJ1-2 | TRBV15 | TRBD1 | CATSIAPGGDRGYTF | TGTGCCACCAGCATCGCCCCAGGGGGAGATCGTGGCTACACCTTC
- | TRBJ2-7 | TRBV5-1 | TRBD1 | CASSLVSGGSSSYEQYF | TGCGCCAGCAGCTTGGTGTCAGGGGGATCTAGCTCCTACGAGCAGTACTTC
- | TRBJ2-5 | TRBV7-8 | - | CASRWAGVDGTQYF | TGTGCCAGCAGATGGGCAGGGGTAGACGGGACCCAGTACTTC
- | TRBJ2-5 | TRBV25-1 | - | CASSELGVKQETQYF | TGTGCCAGCAGTGAGCTGGGGGTAAAACAAGAGACCCAGTACTTC
- | TRBJ2-3 | TRBV2 | TRBD2 | CASSQSGGADTQYF | TGTGCCAGCAGTCAAAGCGGGGGGGCCGATACGCAGTATTTT
- | TRBJ2-2 | TRBV30 | TRBD1 | CAWTARTGNTGELFF | TGTGCCTGGACCGCCCGGACAGGGAACACCGGGGAGCTGTTTTTT
- | TRBJ2-5 | TRBV4-1 | TRBD1 | CASSPTGTEGSRETQYF | TGCGCCAGCAGCCCGACCGGGACAGAGGGTTCGCGGGAGACCCAGTACTTC
- | TRBJ2-2 | TRBV19 | - | CASSNGQKNTGELFF | TGTGCCAGTAGTAACGGACAGAAAAACACCGGGGAGCTGTTTTTT